The next 11 T cell receptor beta chains were all read from a single sample in a study of T cells expressing NK-cell markers. One entry per CDR3 protein, without DNA, is what TCRdb gives after re-calling the 5' RACE reads. Its listing shows 150,000 or so distinct CDR3 sequences. Sequencing used blood T cells: a sorted CD56 or NKG2C T cell subset, CD4+ or CD8+ T cells, or bulk PBMC T cells (not recorded which). All receptors come from a woman aged 45-59 years in good health.

The chain links TRBV12-3 or TRBV12-4 to TRBJ1-4; the D call from TCRdb, TRBD1, cannot be confirmed without DNA. This CDR3 spans 15 amino acids. The CDR3 loop is CASSPVDRTSEKLFF.

The CDR3 spells CASATGWNTEAFF. The rearrangement joins TRBV12-3 or TRBV12-4 to TRBJ1-1; TCRdb indicates TRBD1, and absent DNA this call remains unverified. CDR3 length: 13 residues.

The chain is built from TRBV3-1 and TRBJ2-1; no DNA is available, so the TRBD1 call from TCRdb remains unchecked. The germline CDR1 and CDR2 sequences are LGHDT and YNNKEL (reference sequence). This CDR3 has 16 residues. Here the CDR3 reads CASSQPAGTTGDEQFF.

This chain links TRBV29-1 with TRBJ2-5; lacking DNA, the TRBD2 call made by TCRdb goes unchecked. The CDR3 length is 15 residues. Germline values: CDR1 SQVTM, CDR2 ANQGSEA. CDR3 amino acids: CSVELRGRALETQYF.

The genes are TRBV11-2 and TRBJ1-4. This CDR3 contains 15 residues. The germline V gene has CDR1 SGHAT and CDR2 FQNNGV. CDR3 sequence: CASSSHDTTNEKLFF. Using reference TRBV11-2 and TRBJ1-4 for the parts outside the CDR3, the full variable domain is EAGVAQSPRYKIIEKRQSVAFWCNPISGHATLYWYQQILGQGPKLLIQFQNNGVVDDSQLPKDRFSAERLKGVDSTLKIQPAKLEDSAVYLCASSSHDTTNEKLFFGSGTQLSVL.

The chain links TRBV10-3 to TRBJ1-1. CDR3 length equals 14 residues. From germline, CDR1 is ENHRY and CDR2 SYGVKD. CDR3 sequence: CAISDAESNTEAFF.

This chain links TRBV6-1 with TRBJ1-1; TCRdb indicates TRBD1, and absent DNA this call remains unverified. The CDR3 extends over 12 amino acids. Germline V gives CDR1 MNHNS, CDR2 SASEGT. The CDR3 sequence: CATRTGNTEAFF.

The CDR3 sequence is CASSLGRRDTQYF. This chain connects TRBV13 to TRBJ2-3. CDR3 size: 13 residues. CDR1 PRHDT and CDR2 FYEKMQ come from the germline V gene (reference sequence).

The chain carries TRBV11-2 and TRBJ2-1. From germline, CDR1 is SGHAT and CDR2 FQNNGV. The CDR3 loop spans 15 amino acids. CDR3 in amino acids: CASSFAGDSYNEQFF.

The chain joins TRBV7-9 to TRBJ1-1; without DNA, the TCRdb call of TRBD1 cannot be checked. The CDR3 runs to 15 residues. The germline gives CDR1 SEHNR, CDR2 FQNEAQ (reference sequence). Here the CDR3 reads CASSLVAGADTEAFF.

V usage is TRBV2 and J usage is TRBJ1-1; the TCRdb D gene call, TRBD1, has no DNA to confirm it. Germline assignment: CDR1 SNHLY and CDR2 FYNNEI. The CDR3 totals 15 residues. CDR3 loop: CASSPRQGDNTEAFF.